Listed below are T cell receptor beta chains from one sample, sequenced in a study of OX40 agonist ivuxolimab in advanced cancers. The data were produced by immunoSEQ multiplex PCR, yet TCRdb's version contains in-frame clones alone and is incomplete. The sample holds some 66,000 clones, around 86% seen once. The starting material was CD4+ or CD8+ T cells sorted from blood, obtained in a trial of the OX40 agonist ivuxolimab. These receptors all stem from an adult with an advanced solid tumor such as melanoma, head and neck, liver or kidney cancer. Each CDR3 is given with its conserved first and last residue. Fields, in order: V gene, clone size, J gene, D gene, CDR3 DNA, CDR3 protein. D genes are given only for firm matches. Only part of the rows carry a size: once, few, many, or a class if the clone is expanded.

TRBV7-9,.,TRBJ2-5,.,TGTGCCAGCAGCAACATAGAGACCCAGTACTTC,CASSNIETQYF
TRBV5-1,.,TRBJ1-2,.,TGCGCCAGCAGCCTCGGGCAGGAGGATGGCTACACCTTC,CASSLGQEDGYTF
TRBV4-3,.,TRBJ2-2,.,TGCGCCAGCAGCCAAGATCTCGACTTCCGAGCTGGGGAGCTGTTTTTT,CASSQDLDFRAGELFF
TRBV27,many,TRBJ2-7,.,TGTGCCAGCAGCCCCTCCAGGGGCCCCTACGAGCAGTACTTC,CASSPSRGPYEQYF
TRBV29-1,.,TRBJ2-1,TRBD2,TGCAGCGTAGAGGGGCTGTCGCGGGAGTCTAACAATGAGCAGTTCTTC,CSVEGLSRESNNEQFF
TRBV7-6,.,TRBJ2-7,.,TGTGCCAGCAGCTTAGGTGGGTCTTTGGCCTACGAGCAGTACTTC,CASSLGGSLAYEQYF
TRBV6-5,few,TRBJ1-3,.,TGTGCCAGCAGTTACTCCATCTCTGGAAACACCATATATTTT,CASSYSISGNTIYF
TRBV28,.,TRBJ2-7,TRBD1,TGTGCCAGCGCCAGGGGGCGGAACGAGCAGTACTTC,CASARGRNEQYF
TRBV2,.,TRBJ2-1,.,TGTGCCAGCAGGACCCTAGCGAAACAGTACAATGAGCAGTTCTTC,CASRTLAKQYNEQFF
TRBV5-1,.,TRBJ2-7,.,TGCGCCAGCAGCTCGACAGGACCCTCCTACGAGCAGTACTTC,CASSSTGPSYEQYF
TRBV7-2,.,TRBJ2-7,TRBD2,TGTGCCAGCAGCTTAGTAGCGGGTGAATCCTACGAGCAGTACTTC,CASSLVAGESYEQYF
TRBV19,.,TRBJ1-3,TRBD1,TGTGCCAGTAGTGTCCCGGGACAGGCCGTATATTTT,CASSVPGQAVYF
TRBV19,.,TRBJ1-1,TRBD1,TGTGCCAGTACCCGGACAGGGACGAACACTGAAGCTTTCTTT,CASTRTGTNTEAFF
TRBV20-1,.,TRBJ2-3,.,TGCAGTGCTAGCGGGGCGGATACGCAGTATTTT,CSASGADTQYF
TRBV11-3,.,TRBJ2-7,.,TGTGCCAGCAGCTACCGGGACCCCTACGAGCAGTACTTC,CASSYRDPYEQYF
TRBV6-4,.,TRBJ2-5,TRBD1,TGTGCCAGCAGTCGGGACAGGGGGGAACAAGAGACCCAGTACTTC,CASSRDRGEQETQYF
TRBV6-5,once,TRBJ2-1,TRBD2,TGTGCCAGCAGTTACTCGTCCCTAGCGGAGTACAATGAGCAGTTCTTC,CASSYSSLAEYNEQFF
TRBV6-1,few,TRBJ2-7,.,TGTGCCAGCAGTGAAGCCCGACTTGACAATTACGAGCAGTACTTC,CASSEARLDNYEQYF
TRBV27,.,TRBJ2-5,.,TGTGCCAGCAGTGTATACTATAACCAAGAGACCCAGTACTTC,CASSVYYNQETQYF
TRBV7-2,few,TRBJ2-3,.,TGTGCCAGCAGCTTAGAACCGAGCTCCTCCCCCACAGATACGCAGTATTTT,CASSLEPSSSPTDTQYF
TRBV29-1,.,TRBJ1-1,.,TGCAGCGTTGAAGTGGCGGCTATGAACACTGAAGCTTTCTTT,CSVEVAAMNTEAFF
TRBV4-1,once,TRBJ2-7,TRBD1,TGCGCCAGCAGCCCTATAGGGACAGGGTTATCCTACGAGCAGTACTTC,CASSPIGTGLSYEQYF
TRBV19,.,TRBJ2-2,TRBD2,TGTGCCAGTAACGACGGACTAGGGAGGACCCTCGCGAACACCGGGGAGCTGTTTTTT,CASNDGLGRTLANTGELFF
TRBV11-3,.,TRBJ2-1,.,TGTGCCAGCAGCTTTATCAATGAGCAGTTCTTC,CASSFINEQFF
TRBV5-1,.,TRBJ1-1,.,TGCGCCAGCAAGGAGGAGGGAATGAACACTGAAGCTTTCTTT,CASKEEGMNTEAFF
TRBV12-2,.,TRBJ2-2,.,TGTGCAAGTCGCTTGGGCCTAGCGGGAAGAGGAACCGGGGAGCTGTTTTTT,CASRLGLAGRGTGELFF
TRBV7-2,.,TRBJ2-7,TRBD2,TGTGCCAGCAGCTCCCTGGGGGGGGGCGAGCAGTACTTC,CASSSLGGGEQYF
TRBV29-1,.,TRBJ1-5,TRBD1,TGCAGCGTCGGGACAGGGGGCGGTCAGCCCCAGCATTTT,CSVGTGGGQPQHF
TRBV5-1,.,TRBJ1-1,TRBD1,TGCGCCAGCAGCTTGGTCGGGGGACAGATTGAAGCTTTCTTT,CASSLVGGQIEAFF
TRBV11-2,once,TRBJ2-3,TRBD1,TGTGCCAGCAGCTCGGGACAGGGACTCACAGATACGCAGTATTTT,CASSSGQGLTDTQYF
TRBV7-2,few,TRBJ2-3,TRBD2,TGTGCCAGCAGCTTAATGGTAGCGGGGGGCACAGATACGCAGTATTTT,CASSLMVAGGTDTQYF
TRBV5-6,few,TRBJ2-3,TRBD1,TGTGCCAGCAGCTACAGGGGGATTAGCTCAGATACGCAGTATTTT,CASSYRGISSDTQYF
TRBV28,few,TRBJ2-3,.,TGTGCCAGCGGCGGCACCTCCACAGATACGCAGTATTTT,CASGGTSTDTQYF
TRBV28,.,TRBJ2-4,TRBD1,TGTGCCAGCCAGGGACAGATCCCTCTCAACATTCAGTACTTC,CASQGQIPLNIQYF
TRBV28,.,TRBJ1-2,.,TGTGCCAGCAGTTTGGTTGCAGGGAGGGTAAACTATGGCTACACCTTC,CASSLVAGRVNYGYTF
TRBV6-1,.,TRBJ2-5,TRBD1,TGTGCCAGCTCTGTAGGACAGGATCTAGAGACCCAGTACTTC,CASSVGQDLETQYF
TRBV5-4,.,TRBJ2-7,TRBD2,TGTGCCAGCGCCCAGCGGGGGGGGAACTACGAGCAGTACTTC,CASAQRGGNYEQYF
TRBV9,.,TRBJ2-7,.,TGTGCCAGCAGCGTAGCATCGACTTCCTACGAGCAGTACTTC,CASSVASTSYEQYF
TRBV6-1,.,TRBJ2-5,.,TGTGCCAGCAGTGAAGAGACCCAGTACTTC,CASSEETQYF
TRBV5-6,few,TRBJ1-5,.,TGTGCCAGCAGCTTGGGAGTCTATGGCAATCAGCCCCAGCATTTT,CASSLGVYGNQPQHF
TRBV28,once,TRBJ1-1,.,TGTGCCAGCAGTTTACCCCTTCAGGGTCTCTCAGTCACTGAAGCTTTCTTT,CASSLPLQGLSVTEAFF
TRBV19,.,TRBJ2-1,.,TGTGCCAGTAGTATTTCGGTAGCCAATGAGCAGTTCTTC,CASSISVANEQFF
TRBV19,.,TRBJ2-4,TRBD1,TGTGCCAGTAGTGCCTATATCACAGGGGAGAACATTCAGTACTTC,CASSAYITGENIQYF
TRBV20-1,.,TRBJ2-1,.,TGCAGTGCCTCCCGTGGTGAGCAGTTCTTC,CSASRGEQFF
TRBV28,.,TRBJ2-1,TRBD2,TGTGCCAGCAGTTTAGGGGCTAGCGGGAGTCGGTACAATGAGCAGTTCTTC,CASSLGASGSRYNEQFF
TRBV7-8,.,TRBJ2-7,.,TGTGCCAGCAGCAACCTAGGCTACGAGCAGTACTTC,CASSNLGYEQYF
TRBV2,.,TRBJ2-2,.,TGTGCCAGCAGCCACATTCCCGGGGAGCTGTTTTTT,CASSHIPGELFF